The 32 T cell receptor beta chains reported below all come from one sample, sequenced in a study of OX40 agonist ivuxolimab in advanced cancers. Sequenced by immunoSEQ multiplex PCR; TCRdb stores in-frame clones only, minus some. The sample includes tens of thousands of clones, 80% of them seen just once. The specimen comprised CD4+ or CD8+ T cells sorted from blood, sampled in a trial of the OX40 agonist ivuxolimab. All receptors come from an adult with an advanced solid tumor such as melanoma, head and neck, liver or kidney cancer.

Only a few counts were recorded for this clone. This chain uses TRBV10-1 with TRBJ1-1; D gene ambiguous. CDR1 is WNHNN, CDR2 SYGVQD, per germline (reference sequence). Between the trimmed V and J ends, which lost 6 bases and 10 bases, there was a span of 9 bases. The CDR3 consists of 10 residues. The CDR3 nucleotides read TGCGCCAGCAGAGTGGACCGAGCTTTCTTT. Protein product: CASRVDRAFF.

The chain combines TRBV10-3 with TRBJ2-3; 8 bases line up with TRBD2. Germline lookup yields CDR1 ENHRY and CDR2 SYGVKD. The V and J ends lost 4 bases and 4 bases, in that order; junction bases with no gene match: 10. There are 16 residues in the CDR3. CDR3 sequence reads: CAISGPTGGPADTQYF. CDR3 bases: TGTGCCATCAGTGGGCCGACGGGGGGGCCCGCAGATACGCAGTATTTT.

The rearrangement links TRBV7-9 to TRBJ2-5; no definite D call. The CDR3 runs 14 residues. The ends were cut back, 3 bases at V and 2 bases at J, with 10 bases in the middle. Per germline, CDR1 SEHNR and CDR2 FQNEAQ (reference sequence). The CDR3 DNA reads TGTGCCAGCAGCTTGATGTCAGTTCAAGAGACCCAGTACTTC. Translating it yields CASSLMSVQETQYF.

The chain carries TRBV29-1 and TRBJ1-5, with D perhaps TRBD1 (5 bases). V dropped 5 bases and J dropped 1 base, with 9 bases sitting between them. The germline V gene encodes CDR1 SQVTM and CDR2 ANQGSEA. This CDR3 is 13 amino acids long. The DNA of the CDR3 is TGCAGCGTTCTCAGACAGAGCAATCAGCCCCAGCATTTT. It translates to CSVLRQSNQPQHF.

The chain uses TRBV11-2 and TRBJ2-5, with no clear D. Trimming cost V 5 bases and J 5 bases, with 15 bases left between them. The CDR3 is made up of 14 amino acids. Germline values: CDR1 SGHAT, CDR2 FQNNGV. Here the CDR3 reads CASSPGPFRETQYF. The CDR3 DNA is TGTGCCAGCAGCCCAGGTCCCTTTCGCGAGACCCAGTACTTC.

This clone was seen only once. This chain uses TRBV5-3 with TRBJ1-1; D not certain. TRBV5-3 is known as an ORF, though its function is uncertain. CDR3 size: 12 residues. V dropped 5 bases and J dropped 11 bases, with 16 bases sitting between them. The CDR3 region is CARSPGPYRAFF. CDR3 DNA: TGTGCCAGAAGTCCCGGCCCCTATCGGGCTTTCTTT.

This clone showed up just a few times. The chain uses TRBV18 and TRBJ1-1, with D hard to call. CDR1 is KGHSH and CDR2 is LQKENI in the germline V gene. This CDR3 has 13 amino acids. Trimming stripped 2 bases from V and 2 bases from J, with 6 bases between. CDR3: CASSPGPNTEAFF. The CDR3 nucleotides are TGTGCCAGCTCACCAGGGCCTAACACTGAAGCTTTCTTT.

J is TRBJ1-4 and V is TRBV5-4; no clear D gene. Germline-derived CDR1 and CDR2 are SGHNT and YYREEE (reference sequence). Trimming stripped 2 bases from V and 0 bases from J, with 8 bases between. This CDR3 region has 15 residues. The CDR3 spells CASSFGETTNEKLFF. The CDR3, as DNA: TGTGCCAGCAGCTTTGGGGAAACAACTAATGAAAAACTGTTTTTT.

This rearrangement joins TRBV5-4 to TRBJ2-1; weak D call: TRBD1 (6 bases). The CDR3 has 15 residues. The germline CDR1 and CDR2 sequences are SGHNT and YYREEE (reference sequence). Trimming shortened V by 0 bases and J by 4 bases, and 11 bases separated the two germline ends. The CDR3 loop is CASSLESGAYNEQFF. CDR3 DNA: TGTGCCAGCAGCTTGGAGTCAGGGGCGTACAATGAGCAGTTCTTC.

CDR3 in amino acids: CATSSKTGFNTEAFF. The CDR3 region has the DNA TGTGCCACCAGCAGTAAGACAGGGTTCAACACTGAAGCTTTCTTT. This rearrangement joins TRBV15 to TRBJ1-1; the match to TRBD1 covers 7 bases. Germline lookup yields CDR1 LNHNV and CDR2 YYDKDF (reference sequence). CDR3 length: 15 amino acids. The junction had 6 bases not matched to a gene; V was cut back by 3 bases and J by 2 bases.

The CDR3 loop is CASSRGTSGTEAFF. CDR3 bases: TGCGCCAGCAGCCGAGGGACATCGGGGACTGAAGCTTTCTTT. V is TRBV23-1 and J is TRBJ1-1, with TRBD1 as a possible D gene (6 bases). TRBV23-1 counts as an open reading frame of uncertain function. The CDR3 loop spans 14 amino acids. The V end was cut by 6 bases, the J end by 5 bases, with 16 bases between.

This clone has more than one count but fewer than ten. The chain employs TRBV4-2 and TRBJ1-5; TRBD1 matches 7 bases. The V segment lost 4 bases and the J segment 3 bases; nucleotides outside the gene matches: 9. The CDR3 covers 16 residues. In germline, CDR1 is LGHNA, CDR2 YNFKEQ. The CDR3 reads CASSRDTTGNNQPQHF. In DNA, the CDR3 is TGTGCCAGCAGCCGAGACACGACAGGGAACAATCAGCCCCAGCATTTT.

CDR3 sequence reads: CASSLDSNTGELFF. As DNA, the CDR3 is TGTGCCAGCAGTTTGGACTCTAACACCGGGGAGCTGTTTTTT. J is TRBJ2-2 and V is TRBV27; D possibly corresponds to TRBD2 (5 bases). The length of the CDR3 is 14 residues. Germline V gene sequence: CDR1 MNHEY, CDR2 SMNVEV (reference sequence). The V gene lost 3 bases and the J gene lost 2 bases, with 7 bases spanning the gap.

The chain combines TRBV7-9 with TRBJ2-3; D is unclear. Trimming shortened V by 0 bases and J by 3 bases, and 1 base separated the two germline ends. The germline CDR1 and CDR2 sequences are SEHNR and FQNEAQ (reference sequence). The CDR3 has 12 amino acids. The CDR3 sequence is CASSLATDTQYF. CDR3 nucleotides: TGTGCCAGCAGCTTAGCGACAGATACGCAGTATTTT.

The chain carries TRBV2 and TRBJ2-2, with 9 bases aligning to TRBD1. Trimming at V came to 2 bases and at J to 1 base, leaving 8 bases not matched to a gene. This CDR3 spans 18 amino acids. Per germline, CDR1 SNHLY and CDR2 FYNNEI. CDR3 DNA: TGTGCCAGCAGTGAAAAGAGGGACAGGGTCGGGAACACCGGGGAGCTGTTTTTT. Amino acid sequence: CASSEKRDRVGNTGELFF.

The chain links TRBV7-3 to TRBJ2-3, with 8 bases matching TRBD2. Germline loops: CDR1 SGHTA, CDR2 FQGTGA. The junction had 3 bases not matched to a gene; V was cut back by 1 base and J by 6 bases. This CDR3 has 14 amino acids. CDR3: CASSLMSSGDTQYF. CDR3 sequence (DNA): TGTGCCAGCAGCTTAATGTCTAGCGGGGATACGCAGTATTTT.

This clone appeared a few times. The chain employs TRBV6-5 and TRBJ2-7, with TRBD1 identical over 10 bases. There are 15 residues in the CDR3. V shed 2 bases and J 1 base; nucleotides not matched to a gene: 2. The germline V gene encodes CDR1 MNHEY and CDR2 SVGAGI. The CDR3 DNA follows: TGTGCCAGCAGTTACCGGGGACAGGGGTCCTACGAGCAGTACTTC. This translates into CASSYRGQGSYEQYF.

In this sample, this clone turned up once. This rearrangement joins TRBV28 to TRBJ1-4; D gene unclear. This CDR3 is 19 amino acids long. The V gene lost 5 bases and the J gene lost 0 bases, with 22 bases spanning the gap. Germline V CDR1 and CDR2: MDHEN, SYDVKM. CDR3 in DNA: TGTGCCAGCAGTCCAATAGGACCGTTGGTCCTCGCAACTAATGAAAAACTGTTTTTT. Its translation: CASSPIGPLVLATNEKLFF. The full variable domain, its missing parts supplied by reference TRBV28 and TRBJ1-4, is DVKVTQSSRYLVKRTGEKVFLECVQDMDHENMFWYRQDPGLGLRLIYFSYDVKMKEKGDIPEGYSVSREKKERFSLILESASTNQTSMYLCASSPIGPLVLATNEKLFFGSGTQLSVL.

This clone was found once. CDR3 nucleotide sequence: TGTGCCAGCAGCTTGTCTACTGCACCCGTCTATGGCTACACCTTC. As protein: CASSLSTAPVYGYTF. The chain couples TRBV7-9 to TRBJ1-2; no clear D gene. In germline, CDR1 is SEHNR, CDR2 FQNEAQ (reference sequence). The CDR3 has 15 amino acids. V lost 3 bases to trimming and J lost 4 bases, with 15 bases between them. Full variable domain (remainder filled in from reference TRBV7-9 and TRBJ1-2): DTGVSQNPRHKITKRGQNVTFRCDPISEHNRLYWYRQTLGQGPEFLTYFQNEAQLEKSRLLSDRFSAERPKGSFSTLEIQRTEQGDSAMYLCASSLSTAPVYGYTFGSGTRLTVV.

This clone has a handful of counts. Other DNA sequences in this specimen translate into the identical CDR3. The chain has TRBV7-9 and TRBJ1-1, with D tentatively TRBD1 (5 bases). This CDR3 contains 15 residues. Trimming left V 1 base short and J 4 bases short, with 13 bases between. Looked up from germline, CDR1 is SEHNR and CDR2 is FQNEAQ (reference sequence). CDR3 protein: CASSLVGGGGTEAFF. CDR3 bases: TGTGCCAGCAGCTTAGTGGGGGGAGGTGGCACTGAAGCTTTCTTT.

This clone was seen just once. This chain joins TRBV15 and TRBJ2-1; D may be TRBD1 (6 bases). From germline, CDR1 is LNHNV and CDR2 YYDKDF (reference sequence). Trimming stripped 3 bases from V and 5 bases from J, with 14 bases between. This CDR3 is built from 15 residues. CDR3 protein: CATSSPHRTDNEQFF. The CDR3 region has the DNA TGTGCCACCAGCAGTCCGCACAGGACAGACAATGAGCAGTTCTTC.

The CDR3 DNA is TGTGCCAGCAGTTTTAGTGAGGACGGGGACACTGAAGCTTTCTTT. Amino acid sequence: CASSFSEDGDTEAFF. The genes are TRBV28 and TRBJ1-1; D unresolved. The CDR3 extends over 15 amino acids. CDR1 is MDHEN, CDR2 SYDVKM, per germline. The V end was cut by 3 bases, the J end by 3 bases, with 14 bases between.

The chain carries TRBV7-3 and TRBJ2-1, with no clear D. The V and J ends lost 1 base and 5 bases respectively, with 6 bases between them. Germline V gene sequence: CDR1 SGHTA, CDR2 FQGTGA. CDR3 length: 13 amino acids. The DNA for the CDR3 is TGTGCCAGCAGCTTAAATAGGAACAATGAGCAGTTCTTC. Its protein is CASSLNRNNEQFF.

For the CDR3, the DNA is TGTGCCAGCAGCCAAGTCGGCAGGGGGTCCAGCACAGATACGCAGTATTTT. Its translation: CASSQVGRGSSTDTQYF. The chain links TRBV14 to TRBJ2-3; 7 bases fit TRBD1. With 1 base clipped from V and 0 bases from J, the junction kept 7 bases outside the gene matches. The CDR3 is made up of 17 amino acids. Germline values: CDR1 SGHDN, CDR2 FVKESK.

In DNA, the CDR3 is TGTGCCAGCAGTCCGATGGGGGACCGAGACACTGAAGCTTTCTTT. It codes for CASSPMGDRDTEAFF. V and J are TRBV5-6 and TRBJ1-1, with TRBD1 as a possible D gene (5 bases). Germline CDR1 SGHDT, CDR2 YYEEEE. This CDR3 contains 15 residues. Trimming shortened V by 5 bases and J by 3 bases, and 17 bases separated the two germline ends.

The chain has TRBV7-3 and TRBJ2-3; D remains unclear. Trimming pared 5 bases from V and 8 bases from J, leaving 14 bases between. This CDR3 region has 13 residues. Germline V gives CDR1 SGHTA, CDR2 FQGTGA. The CDR3 nucleotides are TGTGCCAGCAGCGCTAACGTTGGGATTACGCAGTATTTT. Translating gives CASSANVGITQYF.

This clone was counted between two and nine times. The genes are TRBV2 and TRBJ2-7; D uncertain. CDR3 length: 12 residues. Germline assignment: CDR1 SNHLY and CDR2 FYNNEI. V was pared by 8 bases and J by 0 bases, with 8 bases between. CDR3 in amino acids: CASGYTSYEQYF. The CDR3 DNA reads as TGTGCCAGCGGGTACACCTCCTACGAGCAGTACTTC.

This CDR3 is CASSQDRNTEAFF. In DNA form, the CDR3 reads TGCGCCAGCAGCCAAGACAGGAACACTGAAGCTTTCTTT. The gene calls are TRBV4-3 and TRBJ1-1; no clear D. The germline V gene encodes CDR1 LGHNA and CDR2 YSLEER. V was clipped by 0 bases and J by 1 base, with 3 bases between them. The CDR3 totals 13 residues.

The J gene is TRBJ1-6, the V gene TRBV7-2; 8 positions match TRBD1. The CDR3 consists of 14 residues. Trimming cost V 1 base and J 9 bases; bases outside gene matches: 2. Germline V gene lookup returns CDR1 SGHTA and CDR2 FQGNSA. This CDR3 reads CASSLGTGSSPLHF. The CDR3, as DNA: TGTGCCAGCAGCTTAGGGACAGGGAGTTCACCCCTCCACTTT.

The gene calls are TRBV4-2 and TRBJ2-3; D uncertain. Trimming took off 4 bases at V and 2 bases at J, with 7 bases between the two ends. The CDR3 sequence is 13 residues long. Germline lookup yields CDR1 LGHNA and CDR2 YNFKEQ. This chain's CDR3 is CASSLSITDTQYF. CDR3 nucleotides: TGTGCCAGCAGCCTTTCGATCACAGATACGCAGTATTTT.

The chain couples TRBV21-1 to TRBJ2-7. TRBV21-1 is recorded as a pseudogene. CDR3 length: 14 amino acids. Written as DNA, the CDR3 is TGTGCCAGCAGCAAAACCATCCCCCTCTACGAGCAGTACGTC. Protein sequence: CASSKTIPLYEQYV.

This chain connects TRBV7-2 to TRBJ1-1, with unresolved D. The V end was cut by 3 bases, the J end by 5 bases, with 13 bases between. This CDR3 has 14 amino acids. Germline V gene data show CDR1 as SGHTA and CDR2 as FQGNSA. CDR3 region: CASSFRQSRTEAFF. The CDR3 nucleotides read TGTGCCAGCAGCTTCAGACAAAGTCGAACTGAAGCTTTCTTT.